One sample yielded the 9 T cell receptor beta chains listed below, sequenced in a study of PD-L1 blockade in urothelial cancer. Only in-frame clones appear in the TCRdb table, and some are missing; sequencing was by immunoSEQ multiplex PCR. The repertoire has 40,000 to 45,000 clones, 70% to 90% of them found once; the top ten carry 2.6%. Regarding time point: peripheral blood 6 weeks after treatment start. The input for sequencing was PBMCs, taken around atezolizumab (anti-PD-L1) treatment. These receptors were taken from a man between 65 and 79 years old with urothelial cancer.

The chain uses TRBV5-1 and TRBJ2-2; 7 nucleotides align to TRBD2. V shed 1 base, J shed 6 bases, and the junction held 6 bases outside the gene matches. Germline CDR1 SGHRS, CDR2 YFSETQ. The CDR3 has 15 amino acids. CDR3: CASSLSAAGAGELFF. CDR3 nucleotides: TGCGCCAGCAGCTTGTCTGCCGCGGGAGCCGGGGAGCTGTTTTTT.

The rearrangement joins TRBV5-6 to TRBJ1-1, with 7 bases lining up with TRBD1. This CDR3 contains 14 residues. J was trimmed by 5 bases and V by 4 bases; bases with no gene match: 8. The germline V gene encodes CDR1 SGHDT and CDR2 YYEEEE. The CDR3 spells CASSARQGFTEAFF. CDR3 nucleotide sequence: TGTGCCAGCAGCGCAAGACAGGGTTTTACTGAAGCTTTCTTT.

The J gene is TRBJ1-4, the V gene TRBV4-2; possible D gene TRBD1, 6 bases. V lost 1 base to trimming and J lost 6 bases, with 12 bases between them. Germline CDR1 reads LGHNA; CDR2 reads YNFKEQ. The length of the CDR3 is 15 residues. The CDR3 sequence is CASSQVKGGDEKLFF. The DNA of the CDR3 is TGTGCCAGCAGCCAAGTGAAAGGGGGGGATGAAAAACTGTTTTTT.

The rearrangement uses TRBV25-1 and TRBJ2-7; 11 bases fit TRBD1. Germline V gives CDR1 MGHDK, CDR2 SYGVNS. With V trimmed by 1 base and J by 5 bases, 7 bases remained unmatched. The CDR3 totals 16 residues. CDR3 sequence reads: CASSELGTGGTHEQYF. CDR3 sequence (DNA): TGTGCCAGCAGTGAATTGGGGACAGGGGGAACCCACGAGCAGTACTTC.

This clone has just one count. The V and J genes are TRBV4-1 and TRBJ2-3; weak D call: TRBD2 (6 bases). The V and J ends lost 1 base and 2 bases respectively, with 13 bases between them. The CDR3 contains 16 residues. Germline CDR1 is MGHRA and CDR2 is YSYEKL. Here the CDR3 reads CASSQGSGVVTDTQYF. The CDR3 nucleotides read TGCGCCAGCAGCCAAGGTTCGGGAGTTGTCACAGATACGCAGTATTTT.

The chain links TRBV7-9 to TRBJ2-3, with D uncertain. Germline V gives CDR1 SEHNR, CDR2 FQNEAQ (reference sequence). This CDR3 has 13 residues. The ends were cut back, 5 bases at V and 2 bases at J, with 8 bases in the middle. CDR3 amino acids: CASSQYTTDTQYF. CDR3 coding DNA: TGTGCCAGCAGCCAATACACCACAGATACGCAGTATTTT.

V usage is TRBV28 and J usage is TRBJ2-3; TRBD1 agrees at 7 bases. With V trimmed by 4 bases and J by 4 bases, 5 bases remained unmatched. Germline CDR1 and CDR2: MDHEN and SYDVKM. The CDR3 is 14 amino acids. This CDR3 reads CASSYSDRADTQYF. The CDR3 nucleotides read TGTGCCAGCAGTTACTCCGACAGGGCAGATACGCAGTATTTT.

The chain has TRBV15 and TRBJ2-3; D is unresolved. V was trimmed by 0 bases and J by 6 bases, leaving 16 bases between them. This CDR3 is built from 16 residues. From germline, CDR1 is LNHNV and CDR2 YYDKDF (reference sequence). The CDR3 DNA reads as TGTGCCACCAGCAGAGATGAAGTCATCGGGTCGGATACGCAGTATTTT. This encodes CATSRDEVIGSDTQYF.

This chain connects TRBV5-4 to TRBJ2-5; 7 bases fit TRBD2. The length of the CDR3 is 14 residues. Germline CDR1 and CDR2: SGHNT and YYREEE (reference sequence). Trimming at V came to 0 bases and at J to 5 bases, leaving 4 bases not matched to a gene. For the CDR3, the DNA is TGTGCCAGCAGCTTGGTGGGGGGGGTGGAGACCCAGTACTTC. Translated: CASSLVGGVETQYF.